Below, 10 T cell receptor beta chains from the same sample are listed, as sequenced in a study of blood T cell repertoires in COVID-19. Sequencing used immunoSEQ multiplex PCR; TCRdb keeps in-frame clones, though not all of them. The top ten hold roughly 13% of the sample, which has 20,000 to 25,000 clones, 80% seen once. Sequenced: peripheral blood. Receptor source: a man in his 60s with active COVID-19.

The CDR3 DNA is TGTGCCAGCAGGGGAGGGGGAGTGGTAAACATTCAGTACTTC. Translated: CASRGGGVVNIQYF. The chain combines TRBV27 with TRBJ2-4; D is possibly TRBD2 (7 bases). The V end was cut by 6 bases, the J end by 6 bases, with 15 bases between. The CDR3 covers 14 residues. Germline values: CDR1 MNHEY, CDR2 SMNVEV (reference sequence).

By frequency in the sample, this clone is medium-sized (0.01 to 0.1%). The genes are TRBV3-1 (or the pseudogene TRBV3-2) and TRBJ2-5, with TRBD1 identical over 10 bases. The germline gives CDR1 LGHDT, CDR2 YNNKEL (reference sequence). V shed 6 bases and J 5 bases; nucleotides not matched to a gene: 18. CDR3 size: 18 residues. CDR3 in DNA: TGTGCCAGCAGGCCTGAAGTGGGACAGGGGCTAGTGGAGGAGACCCAGTACTTC. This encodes CASRPEVGQGLVEETQYF.

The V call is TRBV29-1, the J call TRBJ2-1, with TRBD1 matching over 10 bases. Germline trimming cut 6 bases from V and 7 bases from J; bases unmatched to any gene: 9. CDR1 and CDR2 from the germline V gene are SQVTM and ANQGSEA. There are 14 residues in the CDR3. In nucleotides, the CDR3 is TGCAGCGTAGCGACAGGGGGCGGCGGGAATGAGCAGTTCTTC. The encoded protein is CSVATGGGGNEQFF.

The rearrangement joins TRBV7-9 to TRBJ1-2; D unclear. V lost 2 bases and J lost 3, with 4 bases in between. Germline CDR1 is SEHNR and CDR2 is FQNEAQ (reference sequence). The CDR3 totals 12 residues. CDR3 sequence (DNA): TGTGCCAGCAGCTTAAACTACTATGGCTACACCTTC. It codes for CASSLNYYGYTF. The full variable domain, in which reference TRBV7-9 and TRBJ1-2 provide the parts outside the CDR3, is DTGVSQNPRHKITKRGQNVTFRCDPISEHNRLYWYRQTLGQGPEFLTYFQNEAQLEKSRLLSDRFSAERPKGSFSTLEIQRTEQGDSAMYLCASSLNYYGYTFGSGTRLTVV.

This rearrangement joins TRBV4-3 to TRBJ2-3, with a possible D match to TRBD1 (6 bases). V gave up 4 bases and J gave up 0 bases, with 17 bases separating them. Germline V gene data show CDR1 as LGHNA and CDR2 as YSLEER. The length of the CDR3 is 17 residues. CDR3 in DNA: TGCGCCAGCAGCCGGACCGGGGTTAGGGGGAGCACAGATACGCAGTATTTT. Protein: CASSRTGVRGSTDTQYF.

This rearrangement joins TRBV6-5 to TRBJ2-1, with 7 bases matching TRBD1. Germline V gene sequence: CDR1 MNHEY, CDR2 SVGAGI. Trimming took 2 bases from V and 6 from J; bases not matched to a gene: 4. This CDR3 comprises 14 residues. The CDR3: CASSYRGPFNEQFF. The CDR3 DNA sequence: TGTGCCAGCAGTTACAGGGGGCCCTTCAATGAGCAGTTCTTC.

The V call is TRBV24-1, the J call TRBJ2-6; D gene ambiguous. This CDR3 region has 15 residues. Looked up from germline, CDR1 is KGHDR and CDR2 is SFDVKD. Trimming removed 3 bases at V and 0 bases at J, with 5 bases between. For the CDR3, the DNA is TGTGCCACCAGTGATCCACACTCTGGGGCCAACGTCCTGACTTTC. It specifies CATSDPHSGANVLTF.

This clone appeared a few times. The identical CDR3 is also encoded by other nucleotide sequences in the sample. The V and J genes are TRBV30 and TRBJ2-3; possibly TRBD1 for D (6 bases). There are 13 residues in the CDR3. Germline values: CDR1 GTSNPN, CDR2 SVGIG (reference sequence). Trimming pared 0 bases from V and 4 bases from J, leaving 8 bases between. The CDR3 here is CAWSVQGADTQYF. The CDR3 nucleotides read TGTGCCTGGAGTGTACAGGGCGCAGATACGCAGTATTTT. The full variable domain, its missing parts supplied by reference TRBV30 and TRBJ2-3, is SQTIHQWPATLVQPVGSPLSLECTVEGTSNPNLYWYRQAAGRGLQLLFYSVGIGQISSEVPQNLSASRPQDRQFILSSKKLLLSDSGFYLCAWSVQGADTQYFGPGTRLTVL.

The CDR3 loop is CASSVDGRAGLYEQYF. The DNA for the CDR3 is TGTGCCAGCAGCGTAGATGGCCGGGCGGGACTATACGAGCAGTACTTC. The chain carries TRBV9 and TRBJ2-7; 7 nucleotides agree with TRBD2. Unmatched junction bases numbered 10, after V lost 0 bases and J lost 4 bases. The CDR3 covers 16 residues. From germline, CDR1 is SGDLS and CDR2 YYNGEE.

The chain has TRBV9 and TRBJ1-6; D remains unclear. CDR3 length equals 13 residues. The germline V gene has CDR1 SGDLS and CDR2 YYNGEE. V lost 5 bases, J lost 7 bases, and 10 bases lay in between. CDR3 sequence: CASSKDQNSPLHF. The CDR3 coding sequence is TGTGCCAGCAGTAAAGATCAGAATTCACCCCTCCACTTT.